Presented here are 13 T cell receptor beta chains from one specimen sequenced in a study of CD8+ T cells in alopecia areata. Isolated RNA was reverse transcribed into cDNA used as the sequencing template. Sequencing used immunoSEQ multiplex PCR; TCRdb keeps in-frame clones, though not all of them. This table has more than 90,000 clones, 50% to 75% appearing once. Sample treatment: oral pan-JAK inhibitor, 5-10 mg twice daily. This material consisted of CD8+ T cells sorted from blood, taken at week 4, from a patient treated with tofacitinib. These receptors all come from a human donor with alopecia areata.

This clone was detected once. J is TRBJ2-7 and V is TRBV28, with 11 bases lining up with TRBD2. With V trimmed by 10 bases and J by 6 bases, 8 bases remained unmatched. The CDR3 totals 13 residues. CDR1 and CDR2 from the germline V gene are MDHEN and SYDVKM. CDR3 protein: CAIKLAGAVEQYF. As DNA, the CDR3 is TGTGCCATCAAACTAGCGGGAGCTGTCGAGCAGTACTTC.

This clone was counted between two and nine times. The J gene is TRBJ2-4, the V gene TRBV5-6; 7 bases align to TRBD1. Germline values: CDR1 SGHDT, CDR2 YYEEEE. The V and J ends lost 5 bases and 2 bases, in that order; junction bases with no gene match: 16. This CDR3 region has 18 residues. CDR3 sequence reads: CASSYRQGMVVTKNIQYF. DNA for the CDR3: TGTGCCAGCAGTTACCGACAGGGTATGGTGGTAACCAAAAACATTCAGTACTTC.

The chain combines TRBV2 with TRBJ1-5; 7 bases fit TRBD1. CDR3 length equals 15 residues. V lost 3 bases and J lost 1; bases outside the gene matches: 3. The germline V gene encodes CDR1 SNHLY and CDR2 FYNNEI. CDR3 sequence: CASSELGQSNQPQHF. CDR3 nucleotides: TGTGCCAGCAGTGAGTTGGGACAGAGCAATCAGCCCCAGCATTTT.

The chain recombines TRBV29-1 with TRBJ2-1; the match to TRBD2 covers 7 bases. The CDR3 is made up of 12 amino acids. In germline, CDR1 is SQVTM, CDR2 ANQGSEA. The CDR3 reads CIGLADYNEQFF. The CDR3 nucleotides read TGCATAGGCCTAGCGGATTACAATGAGCAGTTCTTC.

The chain has TRBV29-1 and TRBJ2-3; 10 bases align to TRBD2. V trimming: 6 bases; J trimming: 3 bases; junction bases outside the gene matches: 6. CDR1 and CDR2 (germline): SQVTM, ANQGSEA. CDR3 length: 14 amino acids. In DNA form, the CDR3 reads TGCAGCGTCGCACTAGCGGGGCAGACAGATACGCAGTATTTT. Amino acid sequence: CSVALAGQTDTQYF.

The chain uses TRBV29-1 and TRBJ2-7; D is unresolved. CDR3 size: 11 residues. V gave up 2 bases and J gave up 6 bases, with 8 bases separating them. Germline CDR1 is SQVTM and CDR2 is ANQGSEA. CDR3 DNA sequence: TGCAGCGTTGAATCCGGCGTCGAGCAGTACTTC. This codes for CSVESGVEQYF.

The sample holds a few counts of this clone. This chain joins TRBV7-6 and TRBJ2-5, with D perhaps matching TRBD1 or TRBD2 (5 bases each). V shed 4 bases and J shed 5 bases, with 17 bases lying between them. CDR3 length: 15 residues. Germline V lookup: CDR1 SGHVS, CDR2 FNYEAQ. CDR3 residues: CASSSDLGVGETQYF. CDR3 nucleotides: TGTGCCAGCAGCTCTGATCTGGGGGTTGGGGAGACCCAGTACTTC.

In this sample, this clone turned up once. The J gene is TRBJ1-2, the V gene TRBV25-1; no firm D call. The CDR3 extends over 12 amino acids. Looked up from germline, CDR1 is MGHDK and CDR2 is SYGVNS. Trimming removed 5 bases from V and 8 bases from J, with 12 bases in between. CDR3 sequence: CASSLDSRGYTF. DNA for the CDR3: TGTGCCAGCAGTCTGGACTCGAGGGGCTACACCTTC.

This chain links TRBV5-1 with TRBJ1-5; no firm D call. The V end was cut by 6 bases, the J end by 0 bases, with 13 bases between. CDR1 is SGHRS, CDR2 YFSETQ, per germline. The CDR3 is 15 residues long. CDR3 DNA sequence: TGCGCCAGCACCATGGGAGCTTTTAGCAATCAGCCCCAGCATTTT. Amino acids: CASTMGAFSNQPQHF.

The rearrangement joins TRBV7-9 to TRBJ2-7; the D is unclear. The germline V gene has CDR1 SEHNR and CDR2 FQNEAQ (reference sequence). Trimming took off 6 bases at V and 5 bases at J, with 8 bases between the two ends. This CDR3 is built from 11 residues. CDR3 nucleotides: TGTGCCAGCAGAGGTTCACACGAGCAGTACTTC. Amino acids: CASRGSHEQYF.

The genes are TRBV27 and TRBJ1-1, with a possible D match to TRBD1 (5 bases). The V gene lost 3 bases and the J gene lost 4 bases, with 6 bases spanning the gap. Per germline, CDR1 MNHEY and CDR2 SMNVEV (reference sequence). The CDR3 contains 12 residues. CDR3 in DNA: TGTGCCAGCAGTTTCCAGGGCACTGAAGCTTTCTTT. It codes for CASSFQGTEAFF.

The sample holds one count of this clone. The chain carries TRBV15 and TRBJ1-2, with D possibly being TRBD1 (5 bases). V was shortened by 1 base and J by 4 bases, with 16 bases between the two germline ends. Germline assignment: CDR1 LNHNV and CDR2 YYDKDF (reference sequence). The CDR3 loop spans 16 amino acids. CDR3 protein: CATSRVSSDIRYGYTF. DNA for the CDR3: TGTGCCACCAGCAGAGTGTCATCGGACATCCGCTATGGCTACACCTTC.

The V gene is TRBV6-1, the J gene TRBJ2-5; perhaps TRBD2 as D (6 bases). The germline V gene encodes CDR1 MNHNS and CDR2 SASEGT. The germline V and J ends were trimmed by 2 bases and 13 bases, with 8 bases remaining between them. The CDR3 loop spans 10 amino acids. The CDR3 sequence: CASSELGGYF. The CDR3 DNA is TGTGCCAGCAGTGAATTGGGGGGGTACTTC.